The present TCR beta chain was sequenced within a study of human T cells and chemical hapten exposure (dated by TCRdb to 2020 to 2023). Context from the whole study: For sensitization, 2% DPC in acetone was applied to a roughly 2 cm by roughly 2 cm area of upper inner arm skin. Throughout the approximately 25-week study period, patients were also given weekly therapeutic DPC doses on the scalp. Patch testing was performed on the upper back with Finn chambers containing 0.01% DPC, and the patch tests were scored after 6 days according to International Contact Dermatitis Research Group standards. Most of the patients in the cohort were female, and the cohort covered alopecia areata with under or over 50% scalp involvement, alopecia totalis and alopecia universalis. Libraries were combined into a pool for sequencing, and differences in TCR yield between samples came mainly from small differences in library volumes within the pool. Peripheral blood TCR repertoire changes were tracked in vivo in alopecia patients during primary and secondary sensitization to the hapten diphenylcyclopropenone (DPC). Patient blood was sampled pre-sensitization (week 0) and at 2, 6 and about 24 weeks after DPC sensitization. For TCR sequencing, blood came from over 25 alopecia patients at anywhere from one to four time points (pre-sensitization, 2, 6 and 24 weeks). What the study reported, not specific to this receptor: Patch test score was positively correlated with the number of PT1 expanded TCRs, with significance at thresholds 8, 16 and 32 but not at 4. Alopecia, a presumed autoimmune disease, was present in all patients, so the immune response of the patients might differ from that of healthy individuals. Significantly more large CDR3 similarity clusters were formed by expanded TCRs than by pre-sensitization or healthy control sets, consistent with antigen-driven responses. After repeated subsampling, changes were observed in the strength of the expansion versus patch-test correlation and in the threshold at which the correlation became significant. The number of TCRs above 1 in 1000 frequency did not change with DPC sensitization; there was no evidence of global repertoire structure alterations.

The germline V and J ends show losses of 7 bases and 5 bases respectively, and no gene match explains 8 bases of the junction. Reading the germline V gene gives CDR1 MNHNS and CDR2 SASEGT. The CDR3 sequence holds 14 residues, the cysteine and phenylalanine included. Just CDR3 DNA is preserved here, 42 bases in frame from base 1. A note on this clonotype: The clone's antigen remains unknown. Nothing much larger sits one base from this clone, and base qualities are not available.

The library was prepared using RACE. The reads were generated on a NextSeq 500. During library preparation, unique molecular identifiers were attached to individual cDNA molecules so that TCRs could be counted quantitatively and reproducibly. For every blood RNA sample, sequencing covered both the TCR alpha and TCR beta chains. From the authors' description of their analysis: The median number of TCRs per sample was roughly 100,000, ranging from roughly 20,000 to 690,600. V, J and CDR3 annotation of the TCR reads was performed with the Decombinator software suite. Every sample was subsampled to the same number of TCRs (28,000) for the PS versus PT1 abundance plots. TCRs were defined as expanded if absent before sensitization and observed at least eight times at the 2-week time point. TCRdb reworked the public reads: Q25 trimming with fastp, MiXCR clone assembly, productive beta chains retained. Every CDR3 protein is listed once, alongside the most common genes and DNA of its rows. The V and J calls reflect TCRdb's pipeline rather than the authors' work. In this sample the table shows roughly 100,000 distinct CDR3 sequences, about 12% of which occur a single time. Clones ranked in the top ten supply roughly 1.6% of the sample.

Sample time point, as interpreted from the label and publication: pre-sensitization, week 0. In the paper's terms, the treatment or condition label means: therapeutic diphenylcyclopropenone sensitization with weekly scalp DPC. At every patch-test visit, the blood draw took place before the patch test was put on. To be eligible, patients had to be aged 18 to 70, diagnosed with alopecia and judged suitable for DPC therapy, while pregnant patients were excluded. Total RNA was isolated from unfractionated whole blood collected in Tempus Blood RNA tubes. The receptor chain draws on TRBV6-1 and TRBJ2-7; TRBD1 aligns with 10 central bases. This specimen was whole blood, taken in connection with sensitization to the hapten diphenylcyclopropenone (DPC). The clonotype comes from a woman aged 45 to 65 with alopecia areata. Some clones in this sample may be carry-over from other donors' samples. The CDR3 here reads CASTRQGAFDEQYF. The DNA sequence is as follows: TGTGCCAGCACTAGACAGGGGGCTTTTGACGAGCAGTACTTC.